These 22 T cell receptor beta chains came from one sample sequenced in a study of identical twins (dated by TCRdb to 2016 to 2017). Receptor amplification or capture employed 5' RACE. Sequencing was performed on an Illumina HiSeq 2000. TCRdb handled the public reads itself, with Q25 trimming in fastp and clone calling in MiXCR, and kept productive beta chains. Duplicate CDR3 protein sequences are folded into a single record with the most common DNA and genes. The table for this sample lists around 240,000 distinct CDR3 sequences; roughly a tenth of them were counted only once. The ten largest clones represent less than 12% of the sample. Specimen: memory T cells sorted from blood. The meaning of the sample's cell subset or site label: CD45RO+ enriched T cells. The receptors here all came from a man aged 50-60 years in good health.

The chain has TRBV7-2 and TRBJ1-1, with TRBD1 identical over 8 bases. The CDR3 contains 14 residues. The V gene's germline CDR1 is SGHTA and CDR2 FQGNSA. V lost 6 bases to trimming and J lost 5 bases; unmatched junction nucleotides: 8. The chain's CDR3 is CASSLQGARTEAFF. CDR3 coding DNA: TGTGCCAGCAGTCTCCAGGGGGCAAGGACTGAAGCTTTCTTT.

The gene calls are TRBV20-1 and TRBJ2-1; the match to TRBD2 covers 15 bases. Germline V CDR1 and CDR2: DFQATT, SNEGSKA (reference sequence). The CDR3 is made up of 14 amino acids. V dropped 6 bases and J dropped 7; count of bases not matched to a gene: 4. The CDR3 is CSAGTSGRINEQFF. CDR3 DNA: TGCAGTGCCGGGACTAGCGGGAGGATAAATGAGCAGTTCTTC.

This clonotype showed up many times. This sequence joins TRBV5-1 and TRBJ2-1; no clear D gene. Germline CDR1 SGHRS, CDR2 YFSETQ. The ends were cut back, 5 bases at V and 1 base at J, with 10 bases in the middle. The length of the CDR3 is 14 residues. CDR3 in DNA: TGCGCCAGCAGGGCAGAGAGTTCCTACAATGAGCAGTTCTTC. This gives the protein CASRAESSYNEQFF.

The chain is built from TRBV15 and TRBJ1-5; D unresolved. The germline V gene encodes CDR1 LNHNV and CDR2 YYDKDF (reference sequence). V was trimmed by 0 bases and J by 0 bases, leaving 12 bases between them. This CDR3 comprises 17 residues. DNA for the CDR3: TGTGCCACCAGCAGAGAACAGCCTGACGATAGCAATCAGCCCCAGCATTTT. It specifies CATSREQPDDSNQPQHF.

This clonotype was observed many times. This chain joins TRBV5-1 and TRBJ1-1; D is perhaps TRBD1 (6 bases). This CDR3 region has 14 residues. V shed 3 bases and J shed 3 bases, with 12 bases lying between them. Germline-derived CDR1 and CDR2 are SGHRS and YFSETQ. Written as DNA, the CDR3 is TGCGCCAGCAGCTCATTATACAGGGACACTGAAGCTTTCTTT. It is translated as CASSSLYRDTEAFF.

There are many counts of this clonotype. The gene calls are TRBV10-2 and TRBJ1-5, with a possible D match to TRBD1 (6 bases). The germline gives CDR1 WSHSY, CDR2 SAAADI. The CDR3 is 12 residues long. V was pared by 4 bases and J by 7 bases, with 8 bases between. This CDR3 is CASSAGGQPQHF. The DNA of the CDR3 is TGCGCCAGCAGTGCTGGGGGCCAGCCCCAGCATTTT.

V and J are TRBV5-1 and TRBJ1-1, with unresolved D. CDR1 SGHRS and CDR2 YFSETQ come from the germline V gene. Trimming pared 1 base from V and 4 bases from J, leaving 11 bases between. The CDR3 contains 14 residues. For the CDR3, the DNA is TGCGCCAGCAGCTTGAATGGGATGGGCACTGAAGCTTTCTTT. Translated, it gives CASSLNGMGTEAFF. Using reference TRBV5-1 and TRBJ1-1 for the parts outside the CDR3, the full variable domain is KAGVTQTPRYLIKTRGQQVTLSCSPISGHRSVSWYQQTPGQGLQFLFEYFSETQRNKGNFPGRFSGRQFSNSRSEMNVSTLELGDSALYLCASSLNGMGTEAFFGQGTRLTVV.

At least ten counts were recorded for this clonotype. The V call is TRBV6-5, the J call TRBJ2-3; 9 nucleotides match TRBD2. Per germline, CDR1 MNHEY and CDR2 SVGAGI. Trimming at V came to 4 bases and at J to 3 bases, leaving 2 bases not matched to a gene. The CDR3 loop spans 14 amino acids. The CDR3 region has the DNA TGTGCCAGCAGTTTTAGCGGGAGTACAGATACGCAGTATTTT. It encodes CASSFSGSTDTQYF.

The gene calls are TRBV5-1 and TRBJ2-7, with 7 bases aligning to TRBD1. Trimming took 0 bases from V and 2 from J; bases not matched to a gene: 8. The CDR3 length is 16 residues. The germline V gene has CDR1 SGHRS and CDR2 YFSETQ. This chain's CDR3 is CASSLVVRGIPYEQYF. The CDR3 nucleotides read TGCGCCAGCAGCTTGGTCGTCAGGGGGATTCCCTACGAGCAGTACTTC.

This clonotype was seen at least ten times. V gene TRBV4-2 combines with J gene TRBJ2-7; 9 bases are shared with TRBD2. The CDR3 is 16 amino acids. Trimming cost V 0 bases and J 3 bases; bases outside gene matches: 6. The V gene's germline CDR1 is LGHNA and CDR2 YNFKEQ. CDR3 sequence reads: CASSQDLAGTIYEQYF. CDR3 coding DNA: TGTGCCAGCAGCCAAGATCTAGCGGGGACCATCTACGAGCAGTACTTC.

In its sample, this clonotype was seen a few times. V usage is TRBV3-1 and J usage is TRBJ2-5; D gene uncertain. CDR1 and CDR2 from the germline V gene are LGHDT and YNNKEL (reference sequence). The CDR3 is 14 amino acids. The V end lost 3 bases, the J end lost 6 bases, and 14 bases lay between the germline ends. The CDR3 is CASSQGRSGQTQYF. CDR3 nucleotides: TGTGCCAGCAGCCAGGGTCGTAGTGGGCAGACCCAGTACTTC.

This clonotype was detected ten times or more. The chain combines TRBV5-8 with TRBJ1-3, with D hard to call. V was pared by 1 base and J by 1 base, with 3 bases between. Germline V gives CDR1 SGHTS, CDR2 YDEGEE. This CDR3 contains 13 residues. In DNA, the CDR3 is TGTGCCAGCAGCTTGAAGTCTGGAAACACCATATATTTT. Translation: CASSLKSGNTIYF.

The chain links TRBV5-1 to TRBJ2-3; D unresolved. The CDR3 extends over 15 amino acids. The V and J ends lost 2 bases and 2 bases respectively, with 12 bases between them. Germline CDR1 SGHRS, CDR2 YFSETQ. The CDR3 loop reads CASSFFSGATDTQYF. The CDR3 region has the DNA TGCGCCAGCAGCTTCTTTAGTGGTGCCACAGATACGCAGTATTTT.

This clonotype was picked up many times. The chain's CDR3 is CASSLYGQVNYGYTF. The CDR3 DNA sequence: TGTGCCAGCAGTTTATACGGACAGGTGAACTATGGCTACACCTTC. J is TRBJ1-2 and V is TRBV12-3 or TRBV12-4; 7 nucleotides align to TRBD1. The CDR3 has 15 amino acids. V was clipped by 2 bases and J by 2 bases; unmatched bases: 5.

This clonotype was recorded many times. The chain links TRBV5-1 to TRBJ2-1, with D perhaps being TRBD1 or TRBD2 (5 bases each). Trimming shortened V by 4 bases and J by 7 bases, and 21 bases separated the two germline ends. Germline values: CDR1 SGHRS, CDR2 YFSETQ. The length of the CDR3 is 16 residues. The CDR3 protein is CASSGGLATTGNEQFF. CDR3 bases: TGCGCCAGCAGCGGGGGATTGGCGACAACGGGGAATGAGCAGTTCTTC.

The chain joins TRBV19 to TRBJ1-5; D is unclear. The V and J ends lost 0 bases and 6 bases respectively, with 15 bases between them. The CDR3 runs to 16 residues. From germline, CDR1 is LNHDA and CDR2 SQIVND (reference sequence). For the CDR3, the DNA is TGTGCCAGTAGTATAGATCCAACCTGGGCGGGTCAGCCCCAGCATTTT. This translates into CASSIDPTWAGQPQHF.

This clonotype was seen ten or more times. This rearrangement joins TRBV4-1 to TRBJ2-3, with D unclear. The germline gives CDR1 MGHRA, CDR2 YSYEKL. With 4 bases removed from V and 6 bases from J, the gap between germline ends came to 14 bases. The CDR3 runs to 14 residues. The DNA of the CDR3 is TGCGCCAGCAGCCGCCTCAGCGAGAAGGATACGCAGTATTTT. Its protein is CASSRLSEKDTQYF.

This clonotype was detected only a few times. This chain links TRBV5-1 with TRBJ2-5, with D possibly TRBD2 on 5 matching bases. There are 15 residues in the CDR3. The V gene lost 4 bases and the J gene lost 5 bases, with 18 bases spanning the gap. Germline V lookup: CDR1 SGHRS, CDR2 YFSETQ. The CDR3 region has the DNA TGCGCCAGCAGCCGTGGTAGCGATTTCGTGGAGACCCAGTACTTC. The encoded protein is CASSRGSDFVETQYF.

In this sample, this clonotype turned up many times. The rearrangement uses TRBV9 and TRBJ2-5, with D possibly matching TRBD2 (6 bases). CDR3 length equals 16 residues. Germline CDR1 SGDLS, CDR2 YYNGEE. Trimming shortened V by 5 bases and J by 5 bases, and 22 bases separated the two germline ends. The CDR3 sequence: CASSILGGLPGETQYF. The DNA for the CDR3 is TGTGCCAGCAGTATCTTAGGAGGGCTGCCAGGGGAGACCCAGTACTTC.

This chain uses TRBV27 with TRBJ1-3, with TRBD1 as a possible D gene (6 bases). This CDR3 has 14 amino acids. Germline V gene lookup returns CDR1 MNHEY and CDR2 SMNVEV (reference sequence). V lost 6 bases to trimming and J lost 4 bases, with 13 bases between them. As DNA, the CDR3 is TGTGCCAGCAGCCTCACAGGGTACGGAAACACCATATATTTT. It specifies CASSLTGYGNTIYF.

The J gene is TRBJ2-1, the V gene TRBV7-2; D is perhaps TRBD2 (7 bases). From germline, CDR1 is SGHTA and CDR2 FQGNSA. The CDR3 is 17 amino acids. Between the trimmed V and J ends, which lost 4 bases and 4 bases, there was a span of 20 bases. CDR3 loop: CASSYGGARGFYNEQFF. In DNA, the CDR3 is TGTGCCAGCAGCTATGGGGGGGCCAGGGGATTTTACAATGAGCAGTTCTTC.

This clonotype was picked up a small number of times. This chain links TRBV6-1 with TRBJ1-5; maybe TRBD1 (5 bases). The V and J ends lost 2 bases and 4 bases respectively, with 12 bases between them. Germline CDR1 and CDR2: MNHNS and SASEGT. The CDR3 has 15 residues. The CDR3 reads CASSEIRAGNQPQHF. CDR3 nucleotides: TGTGCCAGCAGTGAAATTCGGGCAGGGAATCAGCCCCAGCATTTT.